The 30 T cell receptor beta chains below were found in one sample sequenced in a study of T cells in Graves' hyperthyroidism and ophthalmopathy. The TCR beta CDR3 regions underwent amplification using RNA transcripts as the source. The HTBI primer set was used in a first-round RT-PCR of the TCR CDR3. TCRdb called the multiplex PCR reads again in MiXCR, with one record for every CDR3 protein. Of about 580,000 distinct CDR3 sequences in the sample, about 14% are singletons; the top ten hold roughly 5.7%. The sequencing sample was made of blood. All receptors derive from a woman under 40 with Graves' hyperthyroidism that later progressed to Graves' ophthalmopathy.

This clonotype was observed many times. CDR3 sequence: CAWSVPTSGFYNEQFF. As DNA, the CDR3 is TGTGCCTGGAGTGTTCCCACTAGCGGGTTTTACAATGAGCAGTTCTTC. J is TRBJ2-1 and V is TRBV30, with 9 bases that match TRBD2. CDR1 GTSNPN and CDR2 SVGIG come from the germline V gene (reference sequence). V lost 0 bases to trimming and J lost 4 bases; unmatched junction nucleotides: 7. The CDR3 extends over 16 amino acids.

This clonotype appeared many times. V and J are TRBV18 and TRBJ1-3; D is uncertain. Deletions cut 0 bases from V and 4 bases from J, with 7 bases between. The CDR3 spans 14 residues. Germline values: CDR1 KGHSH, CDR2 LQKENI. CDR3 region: CASSPPASGNTIYF. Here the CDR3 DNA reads TGTGCCAGCTCACCACCGGCAAGCGGAAACACCATATATTTT.

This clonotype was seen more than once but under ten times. The CDR3 DNA sequence: TGCGCCAGCAGCCAAACCCAGGAGGGTTCCTACGAGCAGTACTTC. Translated, it gives CASSQTQEGSYEQYF. This rearrangement joins TRBV4-1 to TRBJ2-7, with D possibly being TRBD2 (6 bases). Between the trimmed V and J ends, which lost 2 bases and 1 base, there was a span of 12 bases. Looked up from germline, CDR1 is MGHRA and CDR2 is YSYEKL. The CDR3 consists of 15 residues.

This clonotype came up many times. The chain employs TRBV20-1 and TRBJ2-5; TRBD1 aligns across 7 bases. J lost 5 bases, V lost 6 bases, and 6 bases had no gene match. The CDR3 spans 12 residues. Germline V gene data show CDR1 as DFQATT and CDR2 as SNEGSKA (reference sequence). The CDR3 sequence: CSAKTGSETQYF. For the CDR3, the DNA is TGCAGTGCCAAGACAGGGAGCGAGACCCAGTACTTC.

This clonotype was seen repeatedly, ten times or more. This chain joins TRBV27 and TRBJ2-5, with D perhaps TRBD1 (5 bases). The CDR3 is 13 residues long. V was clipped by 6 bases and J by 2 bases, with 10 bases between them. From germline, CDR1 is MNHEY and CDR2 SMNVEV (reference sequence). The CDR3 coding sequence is TGTGCCAGCAGAACCAGGGTTCAAGAGACCCAGTACTTC. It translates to CASRTRVQETQYF.

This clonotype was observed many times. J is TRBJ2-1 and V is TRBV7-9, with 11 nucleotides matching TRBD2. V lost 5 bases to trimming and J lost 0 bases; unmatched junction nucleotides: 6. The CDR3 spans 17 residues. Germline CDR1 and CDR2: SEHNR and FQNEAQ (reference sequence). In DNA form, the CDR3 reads TGTGCCAGCAGCCCTAGACTAGCGGGGAGCTCCTACAATGAGCAGTTCTTC. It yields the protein CASSPRLAGSSYNEQFF.

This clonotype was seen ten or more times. The CDR3 DNA is TGTGCCAGCAGCCCCCTGACAGGGGGGGGTGGCTACACCTTC. Protein sequence: CASSPLTGGGGYTF. The chain links TRBV28 to TRBJ1-2; 9 bases are a match to TRBD1. The trim removed 6 bases at V and 7 bases at J, leaving 9 bases unmatched. The CDR3 consists of 14 residues. The V gene's germline CDR1 is MDHEN and CDR2 SYDVKM.

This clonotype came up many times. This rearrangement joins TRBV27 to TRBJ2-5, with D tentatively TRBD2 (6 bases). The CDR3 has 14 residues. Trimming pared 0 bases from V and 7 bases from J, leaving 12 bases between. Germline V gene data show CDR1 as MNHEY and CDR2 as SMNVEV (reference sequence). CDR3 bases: TGTGCCAGCAGTTTATCAACGCTGGGGGGGACCCAGTACTTC. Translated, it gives CASSLSTLGGTQYF.

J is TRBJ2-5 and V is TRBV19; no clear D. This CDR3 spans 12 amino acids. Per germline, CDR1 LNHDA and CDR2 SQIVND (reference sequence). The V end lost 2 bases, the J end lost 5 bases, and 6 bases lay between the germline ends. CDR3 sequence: CASSIIGETQYF. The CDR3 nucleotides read TGTGCCAGTAGTATAATTGGGGAGACCCAGTACTTC.

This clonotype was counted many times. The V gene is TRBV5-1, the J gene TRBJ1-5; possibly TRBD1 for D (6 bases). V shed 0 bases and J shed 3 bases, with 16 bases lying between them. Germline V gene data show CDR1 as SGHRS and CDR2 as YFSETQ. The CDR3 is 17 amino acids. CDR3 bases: TGCGCCAGCAGCTTGGGCTCCCAAACAGGGATCAATCAGCCCCAGCATTTT. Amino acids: CASSLGSQTGINQPQHF.

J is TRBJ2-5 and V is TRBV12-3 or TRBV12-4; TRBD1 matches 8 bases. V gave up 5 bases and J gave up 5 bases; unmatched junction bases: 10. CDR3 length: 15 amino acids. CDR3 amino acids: CASSRNRGDGETQYF. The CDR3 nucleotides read TGTGCCAGCAGTAGAAACAGGGGGGACGGGGAGACCCAGTACTTC.

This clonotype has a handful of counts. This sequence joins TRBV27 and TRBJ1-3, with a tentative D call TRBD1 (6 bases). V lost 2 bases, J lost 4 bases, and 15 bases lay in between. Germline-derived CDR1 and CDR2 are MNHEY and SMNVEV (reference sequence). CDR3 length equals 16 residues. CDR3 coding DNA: TGTGCCAGCAGTTTACAGGGGTCGGCCTTGGGAAACACCATATATTTT. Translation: CASSLQGSALGNTIYF.

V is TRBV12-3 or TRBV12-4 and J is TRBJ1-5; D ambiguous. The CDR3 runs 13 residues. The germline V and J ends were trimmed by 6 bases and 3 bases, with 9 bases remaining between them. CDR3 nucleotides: TGTGCCAGCAGCGGACCCTTCAATCAGCCCCAGCATTTT. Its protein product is CASSGPFNQPQHF.

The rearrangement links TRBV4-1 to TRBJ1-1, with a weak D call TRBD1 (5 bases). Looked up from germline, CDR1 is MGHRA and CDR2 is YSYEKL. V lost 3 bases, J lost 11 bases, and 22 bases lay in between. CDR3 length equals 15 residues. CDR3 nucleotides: TGCGCCAGCAGCCACGGGGGGGGGGAATACAAAGGGGCTTTCTTT. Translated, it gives CASSHGGGEYKGAFF.

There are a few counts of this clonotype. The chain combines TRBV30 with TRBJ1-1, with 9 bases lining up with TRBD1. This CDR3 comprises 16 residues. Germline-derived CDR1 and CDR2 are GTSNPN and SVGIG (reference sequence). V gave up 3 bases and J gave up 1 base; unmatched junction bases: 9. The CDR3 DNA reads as TGTGCCTGGAGGCCGGGACAGGGCCTTAAGAACACTGAAGCTTTCTTT. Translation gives CAWRPGQGLKNTEAFF.

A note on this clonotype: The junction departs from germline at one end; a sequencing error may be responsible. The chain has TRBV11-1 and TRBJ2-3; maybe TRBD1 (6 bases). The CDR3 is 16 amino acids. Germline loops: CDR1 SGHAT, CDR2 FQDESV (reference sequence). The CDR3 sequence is CASGPGPPGAADTRYF. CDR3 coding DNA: TGTGCCAGCGGTCCAGGGCCGCCAGGGGCGGCAGATACGCGGTATTTT.

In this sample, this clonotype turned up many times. The CDR3 coding sequence is TGTGCCAGCATTGCCCCAGGCTTCTCTGGAAACACCATATATTTT. Translating it yields CASIAPGFSGNTIYF. The V gene is TRBV28, the J gene TRBJ1-3; D is unclear. Germline lookup yields CDR1 MDHEN and CDR2 SYDVKM. CDR3 length: 15 amino acids. V was shortened by 7 bases and J by 0 bases, with 13 bases between the two germline ends.

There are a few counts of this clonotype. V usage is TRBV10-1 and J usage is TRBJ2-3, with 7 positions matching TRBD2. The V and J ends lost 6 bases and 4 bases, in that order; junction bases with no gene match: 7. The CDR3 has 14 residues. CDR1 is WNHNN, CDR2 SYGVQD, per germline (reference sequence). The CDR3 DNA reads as TGCGCCAGCAGCAGGACTAGTTGGTCAGATACGCAGTATTTT. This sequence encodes CASSRTSWSDTQYF.

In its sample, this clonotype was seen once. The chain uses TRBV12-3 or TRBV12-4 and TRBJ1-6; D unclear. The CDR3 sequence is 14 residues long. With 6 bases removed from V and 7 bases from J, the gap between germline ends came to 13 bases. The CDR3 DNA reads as TGTGCCAGCAGCCTTGACACGAGGAATTCACCCCTCCACTTT. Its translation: CASSLDTRNSPLHF.

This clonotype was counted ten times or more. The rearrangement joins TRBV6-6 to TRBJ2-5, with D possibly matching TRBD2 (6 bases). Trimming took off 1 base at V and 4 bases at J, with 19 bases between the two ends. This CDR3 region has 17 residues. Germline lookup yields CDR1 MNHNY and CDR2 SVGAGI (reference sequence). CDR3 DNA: TGTGCCAGCAGTTACTACGGAGGGACCGGGACTCGAGAGACCCAGTACTTC. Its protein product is CASSYYGGTGTRETQYF.

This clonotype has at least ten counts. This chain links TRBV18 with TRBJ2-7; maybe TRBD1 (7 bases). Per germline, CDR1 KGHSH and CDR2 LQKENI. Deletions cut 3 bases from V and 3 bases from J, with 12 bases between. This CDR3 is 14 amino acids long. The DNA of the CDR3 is TGTGCCAGCTCACCGTCCCAGGGGGGCTACGAGCAGTACTTC. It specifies CASSPSQGGYEQYF.

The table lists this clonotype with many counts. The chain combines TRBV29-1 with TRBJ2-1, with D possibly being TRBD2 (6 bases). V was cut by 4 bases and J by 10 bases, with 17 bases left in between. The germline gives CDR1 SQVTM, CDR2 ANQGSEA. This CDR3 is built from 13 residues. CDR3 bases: TGCAGCGTTGTGGGACTGGGTCTCGGAGAGCAGTTCTTC. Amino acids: CSVVGLGLGEQFF.

CDR3 in amino acids: CASSVGWESYGYTF. CDR3 DNA: TGTGCCAGCAGCGTAGGATGGGAGAGCTATGGCTACACCTTC. The chain carries TRBV9 and TRBJ1-2, with no clear D. The germline gives CDR1 SGDLS, CDR2 YYNGEE. Trimming shortened V by 0 bases and J by 4 bases, and 10 bases separated the two germline ends. The CDR3 runs 14 residues.

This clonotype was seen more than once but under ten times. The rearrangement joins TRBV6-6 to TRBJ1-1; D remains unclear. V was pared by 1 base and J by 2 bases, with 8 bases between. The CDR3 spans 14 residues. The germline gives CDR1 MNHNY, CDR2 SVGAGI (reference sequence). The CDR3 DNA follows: TGTGCCAGCAGTTACTTGGCAGGCAACACTGAAGCTTTCTTT. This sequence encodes CASSYLAGNTEAFF.

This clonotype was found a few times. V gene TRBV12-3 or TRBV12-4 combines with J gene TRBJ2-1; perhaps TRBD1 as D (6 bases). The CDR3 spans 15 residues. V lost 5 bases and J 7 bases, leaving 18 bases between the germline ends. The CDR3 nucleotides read TGTGCCAGCAGTCCCCTTACAAGAGGGGGTAATGAGCAGTTCTTC. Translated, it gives CASSPLTRGGNEQFF.

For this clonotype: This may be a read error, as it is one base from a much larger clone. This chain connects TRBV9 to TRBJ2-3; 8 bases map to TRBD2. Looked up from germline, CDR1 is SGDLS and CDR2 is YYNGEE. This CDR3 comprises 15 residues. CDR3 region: CVSSRLATSTDTQYF. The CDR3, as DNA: TGTGTCAGCAGTCGACTAGCGACTAGCACAGATACGCAGTATTTT.

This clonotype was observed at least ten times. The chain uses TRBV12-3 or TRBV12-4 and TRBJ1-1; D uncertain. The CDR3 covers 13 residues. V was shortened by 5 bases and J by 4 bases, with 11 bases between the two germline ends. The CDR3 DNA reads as TGTGCCAGCAGTAGCCGGTTGGGCACTGAAGCTTTCTTT. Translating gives CASSSRLGTEAFF.

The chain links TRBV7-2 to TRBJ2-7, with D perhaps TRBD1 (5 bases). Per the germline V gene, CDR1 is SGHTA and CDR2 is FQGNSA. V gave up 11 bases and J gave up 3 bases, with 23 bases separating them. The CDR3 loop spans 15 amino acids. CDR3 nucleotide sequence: TGTGCCTCCCAGGGAAAAATTGGTGGGATCTACGAGCAGTACTTC. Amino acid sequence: CASQGKIGGIYEQYF.

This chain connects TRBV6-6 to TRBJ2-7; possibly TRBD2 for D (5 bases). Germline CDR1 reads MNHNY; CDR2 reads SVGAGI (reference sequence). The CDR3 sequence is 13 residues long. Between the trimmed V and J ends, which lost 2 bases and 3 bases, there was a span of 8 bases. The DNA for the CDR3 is TGTGCCAGCAGTTACCCGGGGATCTACGAGCAGTACTTC. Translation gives CASSYPGIYEQYF.

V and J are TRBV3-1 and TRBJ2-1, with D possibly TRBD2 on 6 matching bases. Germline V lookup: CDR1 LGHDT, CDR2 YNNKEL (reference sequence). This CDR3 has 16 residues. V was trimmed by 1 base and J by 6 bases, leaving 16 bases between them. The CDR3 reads CASSQAGTLSPNEQFF. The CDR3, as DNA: TGTGCCAGCAGCCAAGCCGGGACTCTCTCGCCCAATGAGCAGTTCTTC.